Listed below are T cell receptor beta chains from one sample, sequenced in a study of T cell responses to AZD1222 COVID-19 vaccine. Data came from immunoSEQ multiplex PCR; TCRdb stores just in-frame clones and leaves some out. In the table there are under 70,000 clones, 80% to 90% of which are singletons. Source: peripheral blood, taken on day 0 of AZD1222 vaccination. The source of these receptors is an adult in good health. The CDR3 runs from the conserved cysteine through the conserved F or W. A D gene is named only where the DNA matches it firmly. Some rows mark clone size as missing; the rest say once, few, many or name a class of expanded clone.

d_call,v_call,clone_size,j_call,cdr3_aa,cdr3_nt
TRBD2,TRBV2,-,TRBJ2-2,CASLGVPSGGINTGELFF,TGTGCCAGCCTTGGGGTGCCTAGCGGGGGGATAAACACCGGGGAGCTGTTTTTT
-,TRBV4-2,-,TRBJ2-7,CASSQGALDEQYF,TGTGCCAGCAGCCAAGGGGCTCTCGACGAGCAGTACTTC
-,TRBV6-5,-,TRBJ1-1,CASSSQSGGGQEAFF,TGTGCCAGCAGCTCCCAGAGTGGCGGGGGGCAAGAAGCTTTCTTT
TRBD1,TRBV11-2,-,TRBJ1-2,CASSLGGYREEKDGYTF,TGTGCCAGCAGCCTAGGGGGCTACAGGGAGGAAAAGGATGGCTACACCTTC
-,TRBV5-1,-,TRBJ1-2,CASSTQGYGYTF,TGCGCCAGCAGTACTCAGGGTTACGGCTACACCTTC
-,TRBV5-8,once,TRBJ2-1,CASSPTWGQNNEQFF,TGTGCCAGCAGCCCCACTTGGGGGCAGAACAATGAGCAGTTCTTC
TRBD2,TRBV27,-,TRBJ2-1,CASSLASGSPYNEQFF,TGTGCCAGCAGTCTTGCGAGCGGGAGTCCCTACAATGAGCAGTTCTTC
TRBD1,TRBV9,-,TRBJ1-6,CASSQTGVAPLHF,TGTGCCAGCAGCCAAACAGGGGTAGCGCCCCTCCACTTT
-,TRBV6-6,-,TRBJ1-5,CASSLGNQPQHF,TGTGCCAGCAGTTTAGGCAATCAGCCCCAGCATTTT
-,TRBV4-3,few,TRBJ2-2,CASSQEGNTGELFF,TGCGCCAGCAGCCAGGAGGGGAACACCGGGGAGCTGTTTTTT
-,TRBV4-3,-,TRBJ2-3,CASSQVSTITDTQYF,TGCGCCAGCAGCCAAGTCTCGACAATCACAGATACGCAGTATTTT
TRBD1,TRBV5-5,-,TRBJ2-7,CASSLMGTGGVEQYF,TGTGCCAGCAGCTTGATGGGGACAGGGGGCGTCGAGCAGTACTTC
TRBD1,TRBV11-1,-,TRBJ1-1,CASSEQGKFNTEAFF,TGTGCCAGCAGCGAACAGGGGAAGTTTAACACTGAAGCTTTCTTT
-,TRBV9,few,TRBJ2-3,CASSLSGTSFTDTQYF,TGTGCCAGCAGCCTCTCCGGAACTAGCTTCACAGATACGCAGTATTTT
-,TRBV11-3,-,TRBJ2-3,CASSLVPDTQYF,TGTGCCAGCAGCTTAGTACCAGATACGCAGTATTTT
-,TRBV4-3,-,TRBJ1-3,CASSQVLGNTIYF,TGCGCCAGCAGCCAAGTACTTGGAAACACCATATATTTT
-,TRBV9,-,TRBJ1-4,CASSVEASRGEKLFF,TGTGCCAGCAGCGTAGAGGCCTCTAGGGGAGAAAAACTGTTTTTT
-,TRBV5-1,-,TRBJ1-6,CASSAEITGNSPLHF,TGCGCCAGCAGCGCGGAAATCACCGGGAATTCACCCCTCCACTTT
TRBD1,TRBV30,-,TRBJ1-2,CAWNLGTGGYTF,TGTGCCTGGAATCTTGGGACAGGGGGCTACACCTTC
-,TRBV7-3,-,TRBJ2-7,CASSLNTGTLVVEQYF,TGTGCCAGCAGCCTGAATACCGGGACATTGGTCGTGGAGCAGTACTTC
-,TRBV10-3,-,TRBJ2-5,CATGGGGRETQYF,TGTGCCACAGGGGGGGGAGGTCGAGAGACCCAGTACTTC
TRBD1,TRBV6-2/TRBV6-3,-,TRBJ1-1,CASSRTGSAGRFTTEAFF,TGTGCCAGCAGTAGGACAGGGTCGGCGGGACGATTTACCACTGAAGCTTTCTTT
-,TRBV5-4,-,TRBJ2-2,CASSLGASYTGELFF,TGTGCCAGCAGCTTGGGGGCCTCGTACACCGGGGAGCTGTTTTTT
-,TRBV9,-,TRBJ2-7,CASSVEGLDEQYF,TGTGCCAGCAGCGTAGAAGGGCTCGACGAGCAGTACTTC
-,TRBV29-1,-,TRBJ2-2,CSVLPVAGELFF,TGCAGCGTTTTGCCTGTAGCCGGGGAGCTGTTTTTT
-,TRBV7-2,few,TRBJ1-1,CASSSQGGITEAFF,TGTGCCAGCAGCTCCCAAGGGGGAATCACTGAAGCTTTCTTT
-,TRBV12-3/TRBV12-4,-,TRBJ1-2,CASSRPVEGYTF,TGTGCCAGCAGCCGACCGGTGGAGGGCTACACCTTC
TRBD1,TRBV6-2/TRBV6-3,few,TRBJ1-1,CASSYGTGNTEAFF,TGTGCCAGCAGTTACGGGACAGGGAACACTGAAGCTTTCTTT
-,TRBV3-1/TRBV3-2,few,TRBJ1-1,CASSRGTVEAFF,TGTGCCAGCAGCCGCGGGACGGTTGAAGCTTTCTTT
-,TRBV5-8,-,TRBJ2-1,CASSFDSQLPYNEQFF,TGTGCCAGCAGTTTCGACAGCCAACTACCTTACAATGAGCAGTTCTTC
-,TRBV19,-,TRBJ1-3,CASSLDRGSGNTIYF,TGTGCCAGTAGTTTGGACAGAGGCTCTGGAAACACCATATATTTT
-,TRBV9,-,TRBJ1-4,CASSPNEEKLFF,TGTGCCAGCAGCCCCAATGAAGAAAAACTGTTTTTT
-,TRBV15,once,TRBJ1-5,CATSRTGWSNQPQHF,TGTGCCACCAGCAGAACAGGGTGGAGCAATCAGCCCCAGCATTTT
-,TRBV24-1,-,TRBJ1-2,CAPFIANYGYTF,TGTGCCCCGTTCATAGCTAACTATGGCTACACCTTC
TRBD1,TRBV6-5,-,TRBJ1-2,CASSSRTGNYGYTF,TGTGCCAGCAGTTCCCGGACAGGGAACTATGGCTACACCTTC
-,TRBV6-2/TRBV6-3,-,TRBJ2-7,CASSLAGTAEQYF,TGTGCCAGCAGTTTGGCGGGAACAGCCGAGCAGTACTTC
TRBD2,TRBV11-3,once,TRBJ2-1,CASSSTLAGDYNEQFF,TGTGCCAGCAGCTCCACTCTAGCGGGGGATTACAATGAGCAGTTCTTC
-,TRBV2,once,TRBJ2-7,CASLGVAYEQYF,TGTGCCAGTCTCGGAGTAGCCTACGAGCAGTACTTC
TRBD2,TRBV6-6,-,TRBJ2-1,CASILSGRRANEQFF,TGTGCCAGCATTCTTAGCGGGAGAAGGGCCAATGAGCAGTTCTTC
-,TRBV30,-,TRBJ1-2,CAWSRHRSTYGYTF,TGTGCCTGGAGTCGGCACAGGAGCACCTATGGCTACACCTTC
-,TRBV28,-,TRBJ2-7,CASSLGTLGYEQYF,TGTGCCAGCAGCTTGGGCACCTTGGGCTACGAGCAGTACTTC
-,TRBV9,-,TRBJ1-1,CASSTPGLGNAEAFF,TGTGCCAGCAGCACACCAGGTTTGGGGAACGCTGAAGCTTTCTTT
-,TRBV6-5,-,TRBJ2-7,CASSYSGLTSYEQYF,TGTGCCAGCAGTTACTCTGGACTTACCTCCTACGAGCAGTACTTC
TRBD1,TRBV27,-,TRBJ1-2,CASRAINRGLFYGYTF,TGTGCCAGCAGGGCCATTAACAGGGGGTTATTTTATGGCTACACCTTC
-,TRBV27,-,TRBJ1-5,CASSPAGGNQPQHF,TGTGCCAGCAGTCCCGCAGGGGGCAATCAGCCCCAGCATTTT
TRBD1,TRBV9,-,TRBJ2-1,CASSVGLGGQGASNEQFF,TGTGCCAGCAGCGTAGGACTGGGGGGACAGGGAGCGTCCAATGAGCAGTTCTTC
-,TRBV6-5,-,TRBJ1-4,CASRRQTTNEKLFF,TGTGCCAGCAGAAGACAGACAACTAATGAAAAACTGTTTTTT
TRBD2,TRBV24-1,-,TRBJ2-7,CATSDSGTTYEQYF,TGTGCCACCAGTGATTCGGGGACTACCTACGAGCAGTACTTC